The clone carrying this TCR beta chain was detected a few times. Trimming cost V 4 bases and J 4 bases, with 13 bases left between them. From germline, CDR1 is ENHRY and CDR2 SYGVKD. CDR3 length: 14 amino acids. This sample is part of a study of T cells after yellow fever vaccination. TCRdb reprocessed the 5' RACE reads via MiXCR and lists one record per CDR3 protein. In the table there are over 250,000 distinct CDR3 sequences, roughly 4.8% of which are singletons. The chain joins TRBV10-3 to TRBJ1-2; D is ambiguous. Material: CD4+ T cells sorted from PBMCs, obtained on the day of the yellow fever booster vaccination. The receptor comes from a young man who received the YFV17D yellow fever vaccine. As DNA, the CDR3 is TGTGCCATCAGTGGGGCAGCCCAGTCCTATGGCTACACCTTC. It encodes CAISGAAQSYGYTF.